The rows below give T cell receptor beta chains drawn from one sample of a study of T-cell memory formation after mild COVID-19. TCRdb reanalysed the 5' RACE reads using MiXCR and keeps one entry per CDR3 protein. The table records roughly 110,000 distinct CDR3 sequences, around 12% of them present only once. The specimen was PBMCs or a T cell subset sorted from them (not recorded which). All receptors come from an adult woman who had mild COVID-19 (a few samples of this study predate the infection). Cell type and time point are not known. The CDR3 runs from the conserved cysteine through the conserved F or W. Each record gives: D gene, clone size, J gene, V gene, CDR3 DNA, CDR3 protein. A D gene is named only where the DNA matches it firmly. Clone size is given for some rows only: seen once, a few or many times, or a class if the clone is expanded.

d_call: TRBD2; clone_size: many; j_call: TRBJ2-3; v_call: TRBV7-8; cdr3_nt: TGTGCCAGCAGCTTATTAAGCGGGGGGAGCACAGATACGCAGTATTTT; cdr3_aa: CASSLLSGGSTDTQYF
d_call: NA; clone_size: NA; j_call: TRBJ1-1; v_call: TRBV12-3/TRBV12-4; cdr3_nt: TGTGCCAGCAGCCTTGGGGTACAGGCTAAGAACACTGAAGCTTTCTTT; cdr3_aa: CASSLGVQAKNTEAFF
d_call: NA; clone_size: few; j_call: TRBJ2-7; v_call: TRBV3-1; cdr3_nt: TGTGCCAGCAGCCCGCAGGACGGCAACTCCTACGAGCAGTACTTC; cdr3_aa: CASSPQDGNSYEQYF
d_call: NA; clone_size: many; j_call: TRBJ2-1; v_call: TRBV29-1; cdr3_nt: TGCAGCGTTGCAGGGTTCAATGAGCAGTTCTTC; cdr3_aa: CSVAGFNEQFF
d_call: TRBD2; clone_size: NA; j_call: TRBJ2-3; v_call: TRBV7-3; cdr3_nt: TGTGCCAGCAGCCCCTTAGCGGGGGGGAGCACAGATACGCAGTATTTT; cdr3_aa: CASSPLAGGSTDTQYF
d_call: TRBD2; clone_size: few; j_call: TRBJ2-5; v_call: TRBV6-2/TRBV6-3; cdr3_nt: TGTGCCAGCACCCCTTGGACTAGCGGGAGTGAGACCCAGTACTTC; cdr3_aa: CASTPWTSGSETQYF
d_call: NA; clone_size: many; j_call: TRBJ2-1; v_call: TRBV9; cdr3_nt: TGTGCCAGCAGCGGGGATGAGCAGTTCTTC; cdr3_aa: CASSGDEQFF
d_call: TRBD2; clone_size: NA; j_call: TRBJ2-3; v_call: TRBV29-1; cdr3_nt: TGCAGCGTTGAAGGGTCGGGTAGCGGGATGACAGATACGCAGTATTTT; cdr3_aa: CSVEGSGSGMTDTQYF
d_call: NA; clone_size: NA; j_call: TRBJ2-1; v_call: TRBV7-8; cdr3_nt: TGTGCCAGCAGCCTCGGGACGCAGCAGTTCTTC; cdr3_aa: CASSLGTQQFF
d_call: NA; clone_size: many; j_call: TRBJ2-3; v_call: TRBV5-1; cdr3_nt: TGCGCCAGCAGCCCGGGACTCGTGAGCACAGATACGCAGTATTTT; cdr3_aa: CASSPGLVSTDTQYF
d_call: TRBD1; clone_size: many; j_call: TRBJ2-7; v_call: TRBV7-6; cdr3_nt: TGTGCCAGCAGCTTGGAACTTCCGGGACAGCTCTTCTACGAGCAGTACTTC; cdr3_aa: CASSLELPGQLFYEQYF
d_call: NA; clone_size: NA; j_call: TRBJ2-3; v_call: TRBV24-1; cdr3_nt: TGTGCCACCAGTGAGGAGGGTGGTGCGCAGTATTTT; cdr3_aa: CATSEEGGAQYF
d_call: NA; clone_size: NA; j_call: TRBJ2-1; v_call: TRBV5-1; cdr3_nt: TGCGCCAGCAGCTTACTTACAGACTACAATGAGCAGTTCTTC; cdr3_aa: CASSLLTDYNEQFF
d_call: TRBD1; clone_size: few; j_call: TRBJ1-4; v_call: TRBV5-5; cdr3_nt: TGTGCCAGCAGCTGGGGGACAGGGGGCGAGAGCAATGAAAAACTGTTTTTT; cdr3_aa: CASSWGTGGESNEKLFF
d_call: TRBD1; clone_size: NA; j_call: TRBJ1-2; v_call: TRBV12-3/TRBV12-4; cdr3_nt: TGTGCCAGCAGCCTGGGACAGAGAGGCTACACCTTC; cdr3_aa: CASSLGQRGYTF
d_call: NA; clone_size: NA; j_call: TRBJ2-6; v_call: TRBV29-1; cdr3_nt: TGCAGCGTCGTCAGCCCCTCTGGGGCCAACGTCCTGACTTTC; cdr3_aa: CSVVSPSGANVLTF
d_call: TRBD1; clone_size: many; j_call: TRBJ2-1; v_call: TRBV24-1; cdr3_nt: TGTGCCACCAGCCGGGACAGGTTTAATGAGCAGTTCTTC; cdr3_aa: CATSRDRFNEQFF
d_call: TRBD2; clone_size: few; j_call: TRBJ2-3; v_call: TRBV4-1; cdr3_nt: TGCGCCAGCAGCCAAGGCTCCGGGACTAGCGGGGGGGCATTAGATACGCAGTATTTT; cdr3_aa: CASSQGSGTSGGALDTQYF
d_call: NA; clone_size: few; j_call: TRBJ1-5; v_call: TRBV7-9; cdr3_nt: TGTGCCAGCAGCTCCCATGATCAGCCCCAGCATTTT; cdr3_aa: CASSSHDQPQHF
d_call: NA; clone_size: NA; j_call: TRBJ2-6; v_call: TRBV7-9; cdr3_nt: TGTGCCAGCAGGCTTGGGGCCAACGTCCTGACTTTC; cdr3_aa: CASRLGANVLTF
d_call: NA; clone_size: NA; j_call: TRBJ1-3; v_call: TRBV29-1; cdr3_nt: TGCGCATTTTACTCCCGAGACTCTGGAAACACCATATATTTT; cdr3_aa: CAFYSRDSGNTIYF
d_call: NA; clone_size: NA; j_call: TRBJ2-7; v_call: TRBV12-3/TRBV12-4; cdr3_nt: TGTGCCAGCAGTCCCGGACTTGAGAGCTCCTACGAGCAGTACTTC; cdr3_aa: CASSPGLESSYEQYF
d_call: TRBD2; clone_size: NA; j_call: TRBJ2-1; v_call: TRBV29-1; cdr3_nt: TGCAGCATAAAAGGGACTAGCGGGAGGGTAAATGAGCAGTTCTTC; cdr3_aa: CSIKGTSGRVNEQFF
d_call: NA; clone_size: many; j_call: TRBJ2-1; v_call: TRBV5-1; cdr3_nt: TGCGCCAGCAGCTCCGATCTTATGTCGCATGAGCAGTTCTTC; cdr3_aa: CASSSDLMSHEQFF
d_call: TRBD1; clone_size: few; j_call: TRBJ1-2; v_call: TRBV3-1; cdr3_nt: TGTGCCAGCAGCCAAGACTGGGACAGGGATATTCAACACACCTTC; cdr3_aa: CASSQDWDRDIQHTF
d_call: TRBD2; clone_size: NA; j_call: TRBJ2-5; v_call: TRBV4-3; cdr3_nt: TGCGCCAGCAGCCAAGATCGGGCTAGCGGGAGCTTCCTTTTGGAAGAGACCCAGTACTTC; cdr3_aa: CASSQDRASGSFLLEETQYF
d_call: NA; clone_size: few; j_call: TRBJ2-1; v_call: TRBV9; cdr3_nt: TGTGCCAGCAGCGTAGAGGGAATGGTGTACAATGAGCAGTTCTTC; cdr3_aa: CASSVEGMVYNEQFF
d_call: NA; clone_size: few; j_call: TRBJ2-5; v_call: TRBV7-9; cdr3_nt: TGTGCCAGCAGCCCGTTCGGGGACGAAGAGACCCAGTACTTC; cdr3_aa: CASSPFGDEETQYF
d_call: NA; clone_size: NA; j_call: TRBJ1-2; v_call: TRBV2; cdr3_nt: TGTGCCAGCAGTGAAAGGCCAGGGAATGGCTACACCTTC; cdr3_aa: CASSERPGNGYTF
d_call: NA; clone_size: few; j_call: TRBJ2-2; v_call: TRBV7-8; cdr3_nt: TGTGCCAGCACCCAAGGAGGGAGGACCGGGGAGCTGTTTTTT; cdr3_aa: CASTQGGRTGELFF
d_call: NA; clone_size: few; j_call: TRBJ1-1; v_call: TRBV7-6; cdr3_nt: TGTGCCAGCAGCTTAGATTTTGAGGCGACTGAAGCTTTCTTT; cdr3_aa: CASSLDFEATEAFF
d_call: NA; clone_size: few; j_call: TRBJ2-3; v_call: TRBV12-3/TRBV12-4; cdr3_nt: TGTGCCAGCAGTTTCTGGGCTTCCACAGATACGCAGTATTTT; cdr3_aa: CASSFWASTDTQYF
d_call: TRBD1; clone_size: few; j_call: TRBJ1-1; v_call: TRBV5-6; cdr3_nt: TGTGCCAGCAGCTTAGAATTGACAGGGGCCACTGAAGCTTTCTTT; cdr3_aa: CASSLELTGATEAFF
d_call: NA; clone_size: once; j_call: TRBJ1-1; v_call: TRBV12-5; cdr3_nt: TGTGCTAGTGGTTTGGTACTTTACAGCGAAGCTTTCTTT; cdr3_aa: CASGLVLYSEAFF
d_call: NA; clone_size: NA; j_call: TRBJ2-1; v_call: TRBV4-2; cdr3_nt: TGTGCCAGCAGCCAAGATGAGGGAAGGAGAGGTAATGAGCAGTTCTTC; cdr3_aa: CASSQDEGRRGNEQFF
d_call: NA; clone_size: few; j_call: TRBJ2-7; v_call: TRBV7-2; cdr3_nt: TGTGCCAGCAGCTTAACTTTGGGACACTCCTACGAGCAGTACTTC; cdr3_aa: CASSLTLGHSYEQYF
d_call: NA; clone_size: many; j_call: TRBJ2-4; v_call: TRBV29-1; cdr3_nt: TGCAGCGCGTCTTTGGACATTCAGTACTTC; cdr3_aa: CSASLDIQYF
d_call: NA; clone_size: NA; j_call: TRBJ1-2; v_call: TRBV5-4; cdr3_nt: TGTGCCAGCAGCCAAGCGGCAGGGATTAACTATGGCTACACCTTC; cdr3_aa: CASSQAAGINYGYTF
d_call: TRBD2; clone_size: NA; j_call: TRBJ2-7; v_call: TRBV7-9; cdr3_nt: TGTGCCAGCAGCCTATCCTCTCAGCGGGGCTACGAGCAGTACTTC; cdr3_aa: CASSLSSQRGYEQYF
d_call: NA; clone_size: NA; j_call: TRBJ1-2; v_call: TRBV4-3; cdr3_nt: TGCGCCAGCAGCCAATTGGGAGGACAGCTGATGGGCTACACCTTC; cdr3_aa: CASSQLGGQLMGYTF
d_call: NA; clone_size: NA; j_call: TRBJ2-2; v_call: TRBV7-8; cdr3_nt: TGTGCCAGCAGCTCCGTGGACTTGGCCATCACCGGGGAGCTGTTTTTT; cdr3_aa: CASSSVDLAITGELFF
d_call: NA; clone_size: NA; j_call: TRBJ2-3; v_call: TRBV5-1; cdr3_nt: TGCGCCAGCAAGGAGACGGGAGTCACAGATACGCAGTATTTT; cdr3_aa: CASKETGVTDTQYF
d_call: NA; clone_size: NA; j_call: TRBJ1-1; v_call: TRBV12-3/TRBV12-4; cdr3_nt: TGTGCCAGCAGGAACACTGAAGCTTTCTTT; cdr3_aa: CASRNTEAFF
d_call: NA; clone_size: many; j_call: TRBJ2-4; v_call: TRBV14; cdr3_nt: TGTGCCAGCAGCCCTACTACAGGGAGAGCCAAAAACATTCAGTACTTC; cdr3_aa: CASSPTTGRAKNIQYF
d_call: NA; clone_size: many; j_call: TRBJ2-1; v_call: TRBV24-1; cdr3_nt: TGTGCCACCAGTCATCAGGGTCTGAACGATGAGCAGTTCTTC; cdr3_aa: CATSHQGLNDEQFF
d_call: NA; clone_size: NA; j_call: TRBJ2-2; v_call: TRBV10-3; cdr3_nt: TGTGCCATCAGTGGGGACGGGGGATATTCCGGGGAGCTGTTTTTT; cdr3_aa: CAISGDGGYSGELFF
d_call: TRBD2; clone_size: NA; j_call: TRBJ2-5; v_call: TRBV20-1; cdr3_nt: TGCAGTGCTAGACCTCTTGGGACTAGCGGGGATGAGACCCAGTACTTC; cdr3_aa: CSARPLGTSGDETQYF
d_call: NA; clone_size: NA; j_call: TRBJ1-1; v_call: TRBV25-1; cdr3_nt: TGTGCCAGCGCCTTGACAGGCCTGAACACTGAAGCTTTCTTT; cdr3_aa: CASALTGLNTEAFF
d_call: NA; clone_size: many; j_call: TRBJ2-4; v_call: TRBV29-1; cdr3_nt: TGCAGCGTTGAAGATGTAGAGGGGTGGAGAAACATTCAGTACTTC; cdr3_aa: CSVEDVEGWRNIQYF
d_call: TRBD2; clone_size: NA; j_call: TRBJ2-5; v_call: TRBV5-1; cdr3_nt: TGCGCCAGCAGCCTGCCGGGACTAGCGGAACAAGAGACCCAGTACTTC; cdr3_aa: CASSLPGLAEQETQYF
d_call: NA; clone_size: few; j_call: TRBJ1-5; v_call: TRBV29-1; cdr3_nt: TGCAGCGTTGAAGATTCCCCCGGGCAGCCCCAGCATTTT; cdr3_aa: CSVEDSPGQPQHF
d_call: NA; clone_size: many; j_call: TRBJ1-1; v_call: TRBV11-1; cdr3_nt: TGTGCCAGCAGCTTAGGCGCCCCGTATGAAGCTTTCTTT; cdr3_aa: CASSLGAPYEAFF
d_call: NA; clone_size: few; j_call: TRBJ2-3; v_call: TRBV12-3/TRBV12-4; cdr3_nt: TGTGCCAGCAGTACGACGCTTGAGTCCACAGATACGCAGTATTTT; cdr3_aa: CASSTTLESTDTQYF